The clone carrying this T cell receptor (beta chain) was detected a few times. The antigen is undetermined. Researchers prepared the TCRbeta library using unique molecular identifiers, the study reports. TCRdb called the PCR reads again in MiXCR, with one record for every CDR3 protein. The sample includes around 670,000 distinct CDR3 sequences, 13% of them seen just once. These data belong to a study of T-cell reconstitution after alpha-beta-depleted transplantation in children. General study results and limits: Alpha-beta T cells present about two months after transplant were reported to originate from several hundred expanded graft clones.

The CDR3 spans 14 residues. Trimming took 5 bases from V and 6 from J; bases not matched to a gene: 10. This receptor was taken from a girl aged 2 to 10 with congenital amegakaryocytic thrombocytopenia, due to receive a stem cell transplant. The gene calls are TRBV12-3 or TRBV12-4 and TRBJ2-7; 7 nucleotides agree with TRBD2. The specimen comprised PBMCs, sampled before TCRalphabeta/CD19-depleted stem cell transplant. The CDR3 loop is CASSLWDGRSEQYF. The DNA for the CDR3 is TGTGCCAGCAGTCTTTGGGACGGGAGGAGCGAGCAGTACTTC.